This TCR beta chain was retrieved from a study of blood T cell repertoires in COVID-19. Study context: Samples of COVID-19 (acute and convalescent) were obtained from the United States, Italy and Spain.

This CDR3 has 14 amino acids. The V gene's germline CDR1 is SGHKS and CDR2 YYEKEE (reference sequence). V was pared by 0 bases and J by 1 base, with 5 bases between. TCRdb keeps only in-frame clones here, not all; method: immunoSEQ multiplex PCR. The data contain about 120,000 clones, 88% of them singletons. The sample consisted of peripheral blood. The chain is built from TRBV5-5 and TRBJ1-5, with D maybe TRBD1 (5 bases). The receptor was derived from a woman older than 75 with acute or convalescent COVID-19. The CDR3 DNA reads TGTGCCAGCAGCTTGGACAGGAGCAATCAGCCCCAGCATTTT. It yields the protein CASSLDRSNQPQHF. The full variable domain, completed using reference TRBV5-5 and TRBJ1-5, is DAGVTQSPTHLIKTRGQQVTLRCSPISGHKSVSWYQQVLGQGPQFIFQYYEKEERGRGNFPDRFSARQFPNYSSELNVNALLLGDSALYLCASSLDRSNQPQHFGDGTRLSIL.